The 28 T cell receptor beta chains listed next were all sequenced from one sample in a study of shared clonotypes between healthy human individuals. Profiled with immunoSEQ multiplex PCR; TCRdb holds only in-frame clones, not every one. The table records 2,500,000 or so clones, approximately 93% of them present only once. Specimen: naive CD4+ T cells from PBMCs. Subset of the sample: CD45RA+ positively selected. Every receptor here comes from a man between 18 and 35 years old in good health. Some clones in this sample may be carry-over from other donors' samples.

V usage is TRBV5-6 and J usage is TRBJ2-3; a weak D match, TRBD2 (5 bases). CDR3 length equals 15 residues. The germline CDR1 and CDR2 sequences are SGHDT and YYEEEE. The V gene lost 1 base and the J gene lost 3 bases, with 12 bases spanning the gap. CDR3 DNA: TGTGCCAGCAGCTTGTCTTTTCGGGGTACAGATACGCAGTATTTT. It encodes CASSLSFRGTDTQYF. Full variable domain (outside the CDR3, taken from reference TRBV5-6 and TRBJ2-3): DAGVTQSPTHLIKTRGQQVTLRCSPKSGHDTVSWYQQALGQGPQFIFQYYEEEERQRGNFPDRFSGHQFPNYSSELNVNALLLGDSALYLCASSLSFRGTDTQYFGPGTRLTVL.

The CDR3 region has the DNA TGCGCCAGCAGCTTATCAGGGTCTAGGATCACTGAAGCTTTCTTT. Translated: CASSLSGSRITEAFF. This chain joins TRBV5-1 and TRBJ1-1, with a weak D call TRBD1 (5 bases). The CDR3 runs 15 residues. The germline CDR1 and CDR2 sequences are SGHRS and YFSETQ. Trimming stripped 2 bases from V and 4 bases from J, with 15 bases between.

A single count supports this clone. Written as DNA, the CDR3 is TGTGCCAGCAGCATGACTAGTCCCGCCGGGGAGCTGTTTTTT. Amino acid sequence: CASSMTSPAGELFF. V gene TRBV11-2 combines with J gene TRBJ2-2, with D possibly matching TRBD2 (6 bases). CDR1 SGHAT and CDR2 FQNNGV come from the germline V gene. There are 14 residues in the CDR3. V was trimmed by 5 bases and J by 6 bases, leaving 13 bases between them.

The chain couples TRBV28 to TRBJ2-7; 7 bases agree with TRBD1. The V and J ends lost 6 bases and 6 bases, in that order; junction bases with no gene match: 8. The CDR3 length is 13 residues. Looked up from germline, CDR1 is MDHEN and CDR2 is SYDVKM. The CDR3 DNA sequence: TGTGCCAGCAGACGACAGGGAATAGGCGAGCAGTACTTC. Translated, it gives CASRRQGIGEQYF.

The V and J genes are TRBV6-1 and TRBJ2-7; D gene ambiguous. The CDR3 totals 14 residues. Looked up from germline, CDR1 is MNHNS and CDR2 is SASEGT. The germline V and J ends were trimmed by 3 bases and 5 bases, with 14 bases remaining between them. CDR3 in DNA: TGTGCCAGCAGTGAGATTCCCCCCTGGGACGAGCAGTACTTC. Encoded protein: CASSEIPPWDEQYF.

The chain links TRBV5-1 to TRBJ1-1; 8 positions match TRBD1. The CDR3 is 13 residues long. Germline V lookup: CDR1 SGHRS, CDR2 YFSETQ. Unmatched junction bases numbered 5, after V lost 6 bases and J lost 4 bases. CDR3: CASTVTGGTEAFF. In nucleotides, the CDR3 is TGCGCCAGCACGGTTACAGGGGGCACTGAAGCTTTCTTT.

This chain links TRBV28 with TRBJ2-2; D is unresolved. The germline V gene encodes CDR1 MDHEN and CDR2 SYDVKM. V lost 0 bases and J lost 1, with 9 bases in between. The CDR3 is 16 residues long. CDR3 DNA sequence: TGTGCCAGCAGTTTATGGTCACATCAGAACACCGGGGAGCTGTTTTTT. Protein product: CASSLWSHQNTGELFF.

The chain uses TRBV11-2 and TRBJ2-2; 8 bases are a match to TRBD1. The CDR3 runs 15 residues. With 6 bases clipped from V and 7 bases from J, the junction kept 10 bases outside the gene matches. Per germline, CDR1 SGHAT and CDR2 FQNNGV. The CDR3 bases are TGTGCCAGCAGACTCTCCGGGACAGGACACGGGGAGCTGTTTTTT. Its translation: CASRLSGTGHGELFF.

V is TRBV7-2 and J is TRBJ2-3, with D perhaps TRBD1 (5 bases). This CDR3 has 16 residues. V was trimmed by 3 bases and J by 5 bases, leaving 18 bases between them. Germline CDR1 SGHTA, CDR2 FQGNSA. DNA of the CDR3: TGTGCCAGCAGCTTTCGTTCGGACCTAAGGGGAGATACGCAGTATTTT. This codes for CASSFRSDLRGDTQYF.

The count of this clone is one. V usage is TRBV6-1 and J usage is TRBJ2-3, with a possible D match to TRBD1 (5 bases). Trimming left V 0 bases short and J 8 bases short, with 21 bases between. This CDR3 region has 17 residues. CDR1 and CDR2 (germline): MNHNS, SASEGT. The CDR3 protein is CASSEANWASKGSTQYF. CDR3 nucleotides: TGTGCCAGCAGTGAAGCGAATTGGGCTAGTAAGGGGTCTACGCAGTATTTT.

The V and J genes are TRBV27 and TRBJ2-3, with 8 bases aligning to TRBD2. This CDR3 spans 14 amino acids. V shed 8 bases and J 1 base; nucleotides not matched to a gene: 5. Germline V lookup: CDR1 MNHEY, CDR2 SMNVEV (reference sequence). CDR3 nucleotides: TGTGCCAGCCATCCAGCGGGAGGCACAGATACGCAGTATTTT. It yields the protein CASHPAGGTDTQYF.

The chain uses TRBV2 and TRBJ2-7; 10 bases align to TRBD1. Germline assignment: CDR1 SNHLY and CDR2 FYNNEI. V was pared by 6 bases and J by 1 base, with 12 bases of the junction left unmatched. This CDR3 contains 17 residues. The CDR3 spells CASSVGTGVLLSYEQYF. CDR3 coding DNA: TGTGCCAGCAGCGTCGGGACAGGGGTCCTCTTATCCTACGAGCAGTACTTC. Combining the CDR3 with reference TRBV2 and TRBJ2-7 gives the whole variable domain EPEVTQTPSHQVTQMGQEVILRCVPISNHLYFYWYRQILGQKVEFLVSFYNNEISEKSEIFDDQFSVERPDGSNFTLKIRSTKLEDSAMYFCASSVGTGVLLSYEQYFGPGTRLTVT.

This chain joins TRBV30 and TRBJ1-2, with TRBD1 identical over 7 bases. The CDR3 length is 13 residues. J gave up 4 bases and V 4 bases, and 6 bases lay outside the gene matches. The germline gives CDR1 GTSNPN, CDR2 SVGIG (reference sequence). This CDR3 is CAWNPGQPYGYTF. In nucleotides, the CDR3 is TGTGCCTGGAATCCGGGACAGCCCTATGGCTACACCTTC.

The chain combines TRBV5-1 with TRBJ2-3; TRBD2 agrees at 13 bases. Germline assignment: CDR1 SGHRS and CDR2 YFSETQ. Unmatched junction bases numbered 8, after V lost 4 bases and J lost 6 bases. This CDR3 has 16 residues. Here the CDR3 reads CASSSRTSGSRDTQYF. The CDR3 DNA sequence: TGCGCCAGCAGCAGCAGGACTAGCGGGAGCCGGGATACGCAGTATTTT. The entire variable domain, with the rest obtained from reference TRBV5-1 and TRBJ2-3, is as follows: KAGVTQTPRYLIKTRGQQVTLSCSPISGHRSVSWYQQTPGQGLQFLFEYFSETQRNKGNFPGRFSGRQFSNSRSEMNVSTLELGDSALYLCASSSRTSGSRDTQYFGPGTRLTVL.

The CDR3 coding sequence is TGTGCCAGCAGTGACAGGCAGGGATCCTACGAGCAGTACTTC. It translates to CASSDRQGSYEQYF. The chain employs TRBV6-1 and TRBJ2-7; maybe TRBD1 (5 bases). The CDR3 totals 14 residues. The germline V gene encodes CDR1 MNHNS and CDR2 SASEGT. V lost 3 bases, J lost 1 base, and 10 bases lay in between.

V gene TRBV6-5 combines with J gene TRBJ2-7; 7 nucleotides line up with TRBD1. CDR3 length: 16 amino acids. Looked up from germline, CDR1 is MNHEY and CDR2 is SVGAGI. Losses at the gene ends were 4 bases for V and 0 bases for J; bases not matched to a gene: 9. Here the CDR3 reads CASSSDRVSGSYEQYF. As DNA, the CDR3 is TGTGCCAGCAGTTCTGACAGGGTGTCGGGCTCCTACGAGCAGTACTTC.

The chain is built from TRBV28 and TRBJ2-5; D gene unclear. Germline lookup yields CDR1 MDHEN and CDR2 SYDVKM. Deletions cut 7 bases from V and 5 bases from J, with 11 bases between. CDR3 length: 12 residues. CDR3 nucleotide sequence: TGTGCCAGCACTTCCCCCCAGGAGACCCAGTACTTC. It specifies CASTSPQETQYF.

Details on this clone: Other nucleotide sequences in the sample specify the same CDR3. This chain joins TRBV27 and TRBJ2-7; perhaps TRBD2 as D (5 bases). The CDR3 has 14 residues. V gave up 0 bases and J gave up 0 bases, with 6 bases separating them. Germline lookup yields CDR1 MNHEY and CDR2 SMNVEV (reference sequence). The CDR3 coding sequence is TGTGCCAGCAGTTTATCGCGGGCCTCCTACGAGCAGTACTTC. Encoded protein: CASSLSRASYEQYF.

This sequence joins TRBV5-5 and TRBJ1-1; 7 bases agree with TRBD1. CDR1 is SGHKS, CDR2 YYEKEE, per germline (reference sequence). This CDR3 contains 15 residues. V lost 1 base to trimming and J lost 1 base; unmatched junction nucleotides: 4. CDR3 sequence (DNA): TGTGCCAGCAGCTTGATTGGGACAGCGAACACTGAAGCTTTCTTT. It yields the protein CASSLIGTANTEAFF.

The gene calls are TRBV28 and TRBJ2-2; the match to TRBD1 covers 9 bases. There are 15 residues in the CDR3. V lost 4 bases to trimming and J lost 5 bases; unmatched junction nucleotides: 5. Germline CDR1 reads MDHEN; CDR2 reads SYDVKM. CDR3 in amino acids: CASSSPGTGTGELFF. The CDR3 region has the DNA TGTGCCAGCAGTTCTCCCGGGACAGGGACCGGGGAGCTGTTTTTT.

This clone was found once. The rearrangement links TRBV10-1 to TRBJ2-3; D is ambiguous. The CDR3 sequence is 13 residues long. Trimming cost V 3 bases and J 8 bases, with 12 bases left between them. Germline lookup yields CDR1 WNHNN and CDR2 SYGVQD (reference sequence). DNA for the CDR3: TGCGCCAGCAGTGACGGTAGCCGGGTTACGCAGTATTTT. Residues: CASSDGSRVTQYF.

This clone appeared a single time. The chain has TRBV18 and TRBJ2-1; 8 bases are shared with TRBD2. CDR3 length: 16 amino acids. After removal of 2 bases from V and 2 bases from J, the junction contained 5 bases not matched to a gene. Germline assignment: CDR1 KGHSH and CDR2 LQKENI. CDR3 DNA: TGTGCCAGCTCACCAACCGGGGGGGGCGCCTACAATGAGCAGTTCTTC. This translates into CASSPTGGGAYNEQFF.

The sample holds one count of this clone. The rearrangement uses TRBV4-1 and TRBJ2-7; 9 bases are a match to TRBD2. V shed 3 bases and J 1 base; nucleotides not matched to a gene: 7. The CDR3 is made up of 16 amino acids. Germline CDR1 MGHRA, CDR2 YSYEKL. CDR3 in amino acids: CASSQPTSGASYEQYF. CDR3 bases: TGCGCCAGCAGCCAGCCGACTAGCGGAGCGTCCTACGAGCAGTACTTC.

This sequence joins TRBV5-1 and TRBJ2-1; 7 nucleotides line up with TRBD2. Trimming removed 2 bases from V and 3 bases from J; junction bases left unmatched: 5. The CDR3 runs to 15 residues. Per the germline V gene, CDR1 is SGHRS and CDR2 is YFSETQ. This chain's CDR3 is CASSFSLADYNEQFF. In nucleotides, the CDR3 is TGCGCCAGCAGCTTTAGCCTAGCGGACTACAATGAGCAGTTCTTC.

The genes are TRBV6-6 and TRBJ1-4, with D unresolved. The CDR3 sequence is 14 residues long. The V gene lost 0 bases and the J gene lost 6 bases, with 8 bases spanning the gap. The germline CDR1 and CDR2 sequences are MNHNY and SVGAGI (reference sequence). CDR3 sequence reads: CASSYSGRYEKLFF. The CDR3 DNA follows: TGTGCCAGCAGTTACTCTGGGAGATATGAAAAACTGTTTTTT.

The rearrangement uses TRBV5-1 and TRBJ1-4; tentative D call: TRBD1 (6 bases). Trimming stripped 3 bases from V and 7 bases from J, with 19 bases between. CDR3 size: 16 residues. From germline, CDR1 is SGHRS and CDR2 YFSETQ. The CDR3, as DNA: TGCGCCAGCAGCTACCGGGGGGGCGCAAGGACTGAAAAACTGTTTTTT. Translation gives CASSYRGGARTEKLFF.

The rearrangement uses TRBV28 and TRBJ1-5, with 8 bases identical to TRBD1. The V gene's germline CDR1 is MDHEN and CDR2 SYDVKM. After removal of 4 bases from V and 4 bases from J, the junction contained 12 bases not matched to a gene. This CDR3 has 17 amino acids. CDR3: CASSSPTGGVLNQPQHF. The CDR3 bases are TGTGCCAGCAGTTCACCTACAGGGGGGGTACTAAATCAGCCCCAGCATTTT.

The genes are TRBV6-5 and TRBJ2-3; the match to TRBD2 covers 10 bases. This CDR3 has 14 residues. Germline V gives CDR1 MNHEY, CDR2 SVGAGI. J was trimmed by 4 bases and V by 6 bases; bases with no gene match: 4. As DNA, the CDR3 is TGTGCCAGCAGAACTAGCGGGAAGGCAGATACGCAGTATTTT. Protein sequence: CASRTSGKADTQYF.